The entry below describes one T cell receptor (beta chain). A 5'RACE template-switching step, the method used to make TCR cDNA, added a universal primer site and UMIs. TCRdb ran MiXCR on the 5' RACE reads and lists one entry per CDR3 protein. The table lists hundreds of thousands of distinct CDR3 sequences, approximately 10% of them singletons, with more than 15% in the top ten. This entry belongs to a study of T cells after yellow fever vaccination. Sequenced here: PBMCs, sampled on the day of the first yellow fever vaccination. The TCR originated in a man between 18 and 35 years old who received the YFV17D yellow fever vaccine.

The CDR3 DNA reads as TGCAGTGCGGCATACTCTGGAAACACCATATATTTT. This encodes CSAAYSGNTIYF. The chain joins TRBV20-1 to TRBJ1-3; D gene uncertain. V dropped 6 bases and J dropped 0 bases, with 6 bases sitting between them. CDR3 length equals 12 residues. Germline CDR1 is DFQATT and CDR2 is SNEGSKA (reference sequence).